This T cell receptor (beta chain) was profiled in a study of T cells in Graves' hyperthyroidism and ophthalmopathy. This CDR3 is 13 amino acids long. Germline loops: CDR1 SGHRS, CDR2 YFSETQ. J was trimmed by 7 bases and V by 4 bases; bases with no gene match: 7. TCR beta CDR3 region amplification was performed from RNA transcripts. HTBI primers drove first-round RT-PCR of the TCR CDR3. Using its own MiXCR run on the multiplex PCR reads, TCRdb lists one record per CDR3 protein. The sample consists of 300,000 to 450,000 distinct CDR3 sequences, about 25% of them appearing once. Stable Graves' hyperthyroidism denoted no ophthalmopathy progression over 18 months.

The sequencing sample was made of blood. The chain employs TRBV5-1 and TRBJ2-7; 8 bases line up with TRBD2. The clonotype comes from a man aged 45-65 years with Graves' hyperthyroidism. The CDR3 coding sequence is TGCGCCAGCAGCCAGACTAGCGTTCAGGAGCAGTACTTC. It is translated as CASSQTSVQEQYF.